The entry below gives a single T cell receptor (beta chain) sequence along with its context. As yet, its antigen is unknown. This record comes from a study of shared clonotypes between healthy human individuals. V shed 2 bases and J 11 bases; nucleotides not matched to a gene: 11. Germline-derived CDR1 and CDR2 are KGHSH and LQKENI. The CDR3 runs to 14 residues. Whole-study findings and limits: In having few donors, the study represented limited genetic and exposure-history diversity. When naive CD4 clonotypes were compared across several donors, approximately 4.9% were shared.

Clones were read by immunoSEQ multiplex PCR, and TCRdb kept only the in-frame ones, dropping some. The sample consists of approximately 2.5 million clones, 90% to 95% of them appearing once. This sequence originates from a man younger than 35 in good health. Some clones in this sample may be carry-over from other donors' samples. This sequence joins TRBV18 and TRBJ2-5; 7 bases are shared with TRBD1. The sequencing input was naive CD4+ T cells from PBMCs. As for subset: CD45RA+ positively selected. The CDR3: CASSPGTAPGEQYF. The CDR3 DNA reads TGTGCCAGCTCACCAGGGACAGCCCCAGGGGAGCAGTACTTC. The full variable domain, its missing parts supplied by reference TRBV18 and TRBJ2-5, is NAGVMQNPRHLVRRRGQEARLRCSPMKGHSHVYWYRQLPEEGLKFMVYLQKENIIDESGMPKERFSAEFPKEGPSILRIQQVVRGDSAAYFCASSPGTAPGEQYFGPGTRLLVL.